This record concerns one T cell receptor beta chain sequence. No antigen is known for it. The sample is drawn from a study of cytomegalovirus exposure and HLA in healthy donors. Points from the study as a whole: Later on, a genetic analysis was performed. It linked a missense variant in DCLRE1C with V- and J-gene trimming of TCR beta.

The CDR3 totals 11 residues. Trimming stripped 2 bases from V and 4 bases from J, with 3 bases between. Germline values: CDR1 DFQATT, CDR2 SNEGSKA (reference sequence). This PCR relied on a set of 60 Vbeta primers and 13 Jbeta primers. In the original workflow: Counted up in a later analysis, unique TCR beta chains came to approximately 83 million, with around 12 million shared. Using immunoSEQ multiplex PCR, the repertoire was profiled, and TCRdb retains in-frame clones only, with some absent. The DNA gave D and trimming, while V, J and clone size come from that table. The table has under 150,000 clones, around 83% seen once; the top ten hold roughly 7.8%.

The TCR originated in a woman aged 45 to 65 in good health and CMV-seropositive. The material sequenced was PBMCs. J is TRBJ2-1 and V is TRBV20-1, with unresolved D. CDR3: CSARIYNEQFF. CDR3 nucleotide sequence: TGCAGTGCTAGAATATACAATGAGCAGTTCTTC.